Below are 4 T cell receptor beta chains sequenced from a single sample in a study of T cell changes during pregnancy in multiple sclerosis. The data were produced by immunoSEQ multiplex PCR, yet TCRdb's version contains in-frame clones alone and is incomplete. The table includes around 62,000 clones, roughly nine tenths detected once. The sample here was peripheral blood, taken in the first trimester of pregnancy. These receptors were collected from a female donor with multiple sclerosis, enrolled in a pregnancy study.

The chain recombines TRBV18 with TRBJ2-5; D remains unclear. Trimming shortened V by 0 bases and J by 5 bases, and 7 bases separated the two germline ends. CDR3 size: 13 residues. Germline V gives CDR1 KGHSH, CDR2 LQKENI. CDR3 nucleotide sequence: TGTGCCAGCTCACCACCGGTCCGGGAGACCCAGTACTTC. As protein: CASSPPVRETQYF.

CDR3 sequence (DNA): TGCAGCGTTGAATCAGTCTGGCCGAGGACTAAAAACACTGAAGCTTTCTTT. Translation gives CSVESVWPRTKNTEAFF. V is TRBV29-1 and J is TRBJ1-1; D gene ambiguous. The CDR3 consists of 17 residues. Germline V gene data show CDR1 as SQVTM and CDR2 as ANQGSEA. V was trimmed by 2 bases and J by 2 bases, leaving 21 bases between them. Looking up the rest from reference TRBV29-1 and TRBJ1-1 gives the full variable domain: SAVISQKPSRDICQRGTSLTIQCQVDSQVTMMFWYRQQPGQSLTLIATANQGSEATYESGFVIDKFPISRPNLTFSTLTVSNMSPEDSSIYLCSVESVWPRTKNTEAFFGQGTRLTVV.

This clone was recorded once. V usage is TRBV19 and J usage is TRBJ2-1; 7 bases match TRBD2. V gave up 4 bases and J gave up 9 bases; unmatched junction bases: 9. CDR1 is LNHDA and CDR2 is SQIVND in the germline V gene (reference sequence). The CDR3 covers 14 residues. The CDR3 DNA sequence: TGTGCCAGTAGTACCATGACTAGCATCGTTGAGCAGTTCTTC. It yields the protein CASSTMTSIVEQFF.

This clone turned up a few times. The CDR3 region is CASRSTGTGAPNYGYTF. The CDR3 DNA is TGTGCCAGCAGGTCTACCGGGACAGGTGCCCCTAACTATGGCTACACCTTC. The chain combines TRBV2 with TRBJ1-2, with 8 bases fitting TRBD1. CDR1 and CDR2 (germline): SNHLY, FYNNEI. V was clipped by 6 bases and J by 0 bases; unmatched bases: 12. The CDR3 consists of 17 residues.